The sequence of this T cell receptor (beta chain) was determined in a study of cytomegalovirus exposure and HLA in healthy donors. V was pared by 0 bases and J by 7 bases, with 8 bases of the junction left unmatched. The germline V gene encodes CDR1 SGDLS and CDR2 YYNGEE. The CDR3 totals 15 residues. Vbeta (60) and Jbeta (13) primers were used in the PCR. Assay: immunoSEQ multiplex PCR; the TCRdb copy retains only in-frame clones and omits some. The sample has 140,000 to 150,000 clones; 75% to 80% are singletons. The source material was PBMCs. V is TRBV9 and J is TRBJ2-7, with 9 bases lining up with TRBD2. This clonotype was obtained from a man aged 40-50 years in good health and CMV-seropositive. The CDR3 spells CASSVEGAGGREQYF. CDR3 in DNA: TGTGCCAGCAGCGTAGAAGGGGCGGGAGGGCGTGAGCAGTACTTC.